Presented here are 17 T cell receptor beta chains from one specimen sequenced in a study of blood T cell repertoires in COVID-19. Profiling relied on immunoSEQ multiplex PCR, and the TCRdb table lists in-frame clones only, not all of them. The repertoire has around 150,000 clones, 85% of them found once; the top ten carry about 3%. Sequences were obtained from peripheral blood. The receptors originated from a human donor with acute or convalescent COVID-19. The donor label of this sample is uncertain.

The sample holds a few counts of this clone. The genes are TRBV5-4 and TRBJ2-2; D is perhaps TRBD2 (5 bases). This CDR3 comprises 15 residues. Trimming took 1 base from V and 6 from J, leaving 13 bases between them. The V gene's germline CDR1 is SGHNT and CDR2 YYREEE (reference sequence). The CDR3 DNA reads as TGTGCCAGCAGCTTGTCGGGGTCTATAGCCGGGGAGCTGTTTTTT. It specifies CASSLSGSIAGELFF.

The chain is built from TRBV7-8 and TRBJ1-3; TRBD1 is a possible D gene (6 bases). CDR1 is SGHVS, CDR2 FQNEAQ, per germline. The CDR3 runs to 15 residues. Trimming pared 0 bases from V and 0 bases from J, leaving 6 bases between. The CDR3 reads CASSLATGSGNTIYF. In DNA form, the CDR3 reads TGTGCCAGCAGCTTAGCGACAGGCTCTGGAAACACCATATATTTT. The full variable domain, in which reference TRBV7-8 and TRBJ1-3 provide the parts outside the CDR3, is GAGVSQSPRYKVAKRGQDVALRCDPISGHVSLFWYQQALGQGPEFLTYFQNEAQLDKSGLPSDRFFAERPEGSVSTLKIQRTQQEDSAVYLCASSLATGSGNTIYFGEGSWLTVV.

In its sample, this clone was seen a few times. The CDR3, as DNA: TGTGCCAGCTCACTCGGGACAGGAATTCTGAGCGAGCAGTACTTC. Its translation: CASSLGTGILSEQYF. The V gene is TRBV18, the J gene TRBJ2-7; 8 nucleotides align to TRBD1. J was trimmed by 6 bases and V by 4 bases; bases with no gene match: 11. Germline V lookup: CDR1 KGHSH, CDR2 LQKENI. The CDR3 has 15 residues.

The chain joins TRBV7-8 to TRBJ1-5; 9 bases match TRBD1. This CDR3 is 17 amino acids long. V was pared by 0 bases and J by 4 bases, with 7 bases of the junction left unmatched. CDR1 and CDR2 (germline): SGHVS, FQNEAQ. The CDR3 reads CASSLANRGLPNQPQHF. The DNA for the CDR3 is TGTGCCAGCAGCTTAGCGAACAGGGGGCTTCCTAATCAGCCCCAGCATTTT. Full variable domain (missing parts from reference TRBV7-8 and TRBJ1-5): GAGVSQSPRYKVAKRGQDVALRCDPISGHVSLFWYQQALGQGPEFLTYFQNEAQLDKSGLPSDRFFAERPEGSVSTLKIQRTQQEDSAVYLCASSLANRGLPNQPQHFGDGTRLSIL.

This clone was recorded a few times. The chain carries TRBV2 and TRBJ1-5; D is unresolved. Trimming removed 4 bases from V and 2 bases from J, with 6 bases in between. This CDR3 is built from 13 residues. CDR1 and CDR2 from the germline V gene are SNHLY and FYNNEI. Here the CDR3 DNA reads TGTGCCAGCAGTGCAGAGGGCAATCAGCCCCAGCATTTT. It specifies CASSAEGNQPQHF.

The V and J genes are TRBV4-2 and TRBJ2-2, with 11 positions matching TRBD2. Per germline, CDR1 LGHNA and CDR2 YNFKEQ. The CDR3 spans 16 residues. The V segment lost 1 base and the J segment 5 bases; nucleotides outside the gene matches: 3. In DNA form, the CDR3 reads TGTGCCAGCAGCCAAGTAGCGGGGGGGCTGACCGGGGAGCTGTTTTTT. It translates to CASSQVAGGLTGELFF.

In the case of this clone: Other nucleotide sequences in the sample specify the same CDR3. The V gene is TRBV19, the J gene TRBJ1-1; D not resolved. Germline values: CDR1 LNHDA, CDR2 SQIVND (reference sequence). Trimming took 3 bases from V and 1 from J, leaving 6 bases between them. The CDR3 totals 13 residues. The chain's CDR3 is CASSIGENTEAFF. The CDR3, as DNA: TGTGCCAGTAGTATCGGGGAGAACACTGAAGCTTTCTTT.

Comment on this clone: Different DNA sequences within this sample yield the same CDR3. The CDR3 spells CASSQGVSNQPQHF. DNA of the CDR3: TGTGCCAGCTCACAAGGAGTTAGCAATCAGCCCCAGCATTTT. The gene calls are TRBV18 and TRBJ1-5; D ambiguous. The CDR3 loop spans 14 amino acids. Germline V gene sequence: CDR1 KGHSH, CDR2 LQKENI. The V end was cut by 4 bases, the J end by 0 bases, with 7 bases between.

The CDR3 sequence is CASSLNSGTGLYEQYF. DNA for the CDR3: TGTGCCAGCAGCTTGAACTCCGGGACAGGACTCTACGAGCAGTACTTC. The chain couples TRBV5-6 to TRBJ2-7, with 8 bases identical to TRBD1. Unmatched junction bases numbered 9, after V lost 1 base and J lost 3 bases. Germline CDR1 is SGHDT and CDR2 is YYEEEE. The CDR3 covers 16 residues.

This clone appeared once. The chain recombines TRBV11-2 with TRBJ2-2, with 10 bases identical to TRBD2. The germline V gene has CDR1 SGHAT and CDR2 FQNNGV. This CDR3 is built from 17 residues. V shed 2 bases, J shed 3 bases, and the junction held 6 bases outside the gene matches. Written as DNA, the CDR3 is TGTGCCAGCAGCTTACAGGCTAGCGGGGGTCACACCGGGGAGCTGTTTTTT. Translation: CASSLQASGGHTGELFF. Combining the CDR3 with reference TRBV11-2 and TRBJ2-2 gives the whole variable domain EAGVAQSPRYKIIEKRQSVAFWCNPISGHATLYWYQQILGQGPKLLIQFQNNGVVDDSQLPKDRFSAERLKGVDSTLKIQPAKLEDSAVYLCASSLQASGGHTGELFFGEGSRLTVL.

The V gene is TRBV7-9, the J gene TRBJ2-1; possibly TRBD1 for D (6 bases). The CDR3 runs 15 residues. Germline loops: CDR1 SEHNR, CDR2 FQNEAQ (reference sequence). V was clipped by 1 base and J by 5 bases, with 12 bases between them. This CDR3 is CASSLEGGRNNEQFF. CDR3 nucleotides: TGTGCCAGCAGCTTAGAAGGGGGTCGGAACAATGAGCAGTTCTTC.

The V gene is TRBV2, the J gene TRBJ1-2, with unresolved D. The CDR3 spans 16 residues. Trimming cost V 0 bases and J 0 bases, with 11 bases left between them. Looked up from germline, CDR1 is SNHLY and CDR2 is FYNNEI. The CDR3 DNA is TGTGCCAGCAGTGAAGCACCTAGGGAGACTAACTATGGCTACACCTTC. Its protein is CASSEAPRETNYGYTF.

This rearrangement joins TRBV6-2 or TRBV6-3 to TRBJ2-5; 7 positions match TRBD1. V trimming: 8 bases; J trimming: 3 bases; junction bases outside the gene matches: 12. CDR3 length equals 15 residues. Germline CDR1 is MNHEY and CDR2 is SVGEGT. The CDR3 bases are TGTGCCAGCGGTTCACAATGGACAGGCAAAGAGACCCAGTACTTC. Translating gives CASGSQWTGKETQYF.

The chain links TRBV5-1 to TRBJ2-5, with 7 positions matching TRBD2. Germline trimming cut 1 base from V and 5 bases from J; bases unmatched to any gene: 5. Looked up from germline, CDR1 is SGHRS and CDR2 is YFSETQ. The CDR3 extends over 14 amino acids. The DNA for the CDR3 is TGCGCCAGCAGCTTGTCCGGGGGGTGGGAGACCCAGTACTTC. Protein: CASSLSGGWETQYF.

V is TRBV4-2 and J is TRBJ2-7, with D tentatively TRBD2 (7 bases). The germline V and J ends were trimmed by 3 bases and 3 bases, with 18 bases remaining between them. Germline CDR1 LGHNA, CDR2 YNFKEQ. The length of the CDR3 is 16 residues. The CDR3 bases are TGTGCCAGCAGCCACAAGAGGGGGGGCAACGACTACGAGCAGTACTTC. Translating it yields CASSHKRGGNDYEQYF.

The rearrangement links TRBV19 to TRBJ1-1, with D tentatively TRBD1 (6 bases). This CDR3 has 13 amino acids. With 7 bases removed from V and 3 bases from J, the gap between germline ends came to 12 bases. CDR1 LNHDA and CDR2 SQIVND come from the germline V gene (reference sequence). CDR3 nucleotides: TGTGCCAGTACGAGGGGGAGGGACACTGAAGCTTTCTTT. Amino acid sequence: CASTRGRDTEAFF.

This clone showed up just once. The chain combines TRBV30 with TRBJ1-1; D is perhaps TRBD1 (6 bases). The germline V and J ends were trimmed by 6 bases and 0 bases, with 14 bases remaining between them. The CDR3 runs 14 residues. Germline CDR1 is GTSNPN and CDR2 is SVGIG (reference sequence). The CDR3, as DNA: TGTGCCTGTTCTCGGGGACACATGAACACTGAAGCTTTCTTT. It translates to CACSRGHMNTEAFF. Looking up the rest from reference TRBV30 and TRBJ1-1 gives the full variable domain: SQTIHQWPATLVQPVGSPLSLECTVEGTSNPNLYWYRQAAGRGLQLLFYSVGIGQISSEVPQNLSASRPQDRQFILSSKKLLLSDSGFYLCACSRGHMNTEAFFGQGTRLTVV.